One sample yielded the 10 T cell receptor beta chains listed below, sequenced in a study of blood T cells in healthy people across ages. A second roughly 7 to 12 cycle PCR used barcoded and J-beta primers. TCRdb independently ran MiXCR on the 5' RACE reads; one entry per CDR3 protein. The sample includes around 1,500,000 distinct CDR3 sequences, about 28% of them seen just once. Material for sequencing was blood. Receptor source: a woman aged 25 to 45 in good health.

This clonotype occurred a few times. This chain joins TRBV2 and TRBJ2-4, with D hard to call. There are 17 residues in the CDR3. Trimming stripped 2 bases from V and 1 base from J, with 15 bases between. Germline lookup yields CDR1 SNHLY and CDR2 FYNNEI. DNA for the CDR3: TGTGCCAGCAGTGAATATATTTTTAACGCGGCCAAAAACATTCAGTACTTC. Translating gives CASSEYIFNAAKNIQYF.

This clonotype was counted at least ten times. The V call is TRBV7-2, the J call TRBJ2-3; D remains unclear. Germline CDR1 and CDR2: SGHTA and FQGNSA. The CDR3 has 15 amino acids. The germline V and J ends were trimmed by 3 bases and 2 bases, with 12 bases remaining between them. CDR3 DNA sequence: TGTGCCAGCAGCTTGGCCCCCCAAAACACAGATACGCAGTATTTT. Its protein product is CASSLAPQNTDTQYF.

This clonotype was counted a few times. A junction boundary mismatches the germline segment, possibly from a read error. The V call is TRBV3-1, the J call TRBJ2-1; D is undetermined. The CDR3 is 13 amino acids. From germline, CDR1 is LGHDT and CDR2 YNNKEL (reference sequence). CDR3 protein: CASIQDAYGEQFF. The CDR3 nucleotides are TGTGCCAGCATCCAAGATGCGTATGGTGAGCAGTTCTTC.

The count of this clonotype is one. In DNA, the CDR3 is TGTGCCAGCAGTAACCCTCACGGGGGAACCTACGAGCAGTACTTC. Protein product: CASSNPHGGTYEQYF. V usage is TRBV12-3 or TRBV12-4 and J usage is TRBJ2-7; TRBD2 might be the D (6 bases). This CDR3 has 15 residues. V lost 5 bases and J 2 bases, leaving 16 bases between the germline ends.

The table lists this clonotype with many counts. This clone may be a read error of a much larger clone one base away. V usage is TRBV29-1 and J usage is TRBJ2-5, with D tentatively TRBD1 (5 bases). V lost 6 bases, J lost 7 bases, and 21 bases lay in between. The CDR3 totals 14 residues. Germline CDR1 reads SQVTM; CDR2 reads ANQGSEA. CDR3 sequence: CSVRETASWGTQYF. Here the CDR3 DNA reads TGCAGCGTCCGAGAGACAGCATCCTGGGGGACCCAGTACTTC.

Details on this clonotype: A much larger clone sits a single nucleotide away, making a read error possible. The rearrangement links TRBV29-1 to TRBJ2-1, with D possibly TRBD2 on 5 matching bases. The CDR3 is 12 amino acids. The germline gives CDR1 SQVTM, CDR2 ANQGSEA. V was pared by 7 bases and J by 7 bases, with 14 bases between. The CDR3: CSDSDSPNEQFF. The CDR3 DNA reads as TGCAGCGACTCGGACTCACCAAATGAGCAGTTCTTC.

This chain links TRBV5-1 with TRBJ2-7, with 7 bases fitting TRBD1. The J call may be faulty, since TRBJ2-5 better matches the DNA end. CDR1 and CDR2 (germline): SGHRS, YFSETQ. The CDR3 covers 15 residues. CDR3 sequence reads: CASSPQQGRGETQYF. In DNA form, the CDR3 reads TGCGCCAGCAGCCCGCAACAGGGGCGTGGAGAGACCCAGTACTTC.

This clonotype was detected only a few times. The chain links TRBV5-1 to TRBJ1-1, with 9 nucleotides matching TRBD1. The CDR3 is 14 amino acids. With 3 bases clipped from V and 6 bases from J, the junction kept 6 bases outside the gene matches. Germline V lookup: CDR1 SGHRS, CDR2 YFSETQ. CDR3 DNA: TGCGCCAGCAGCTGGCAGGGACAGGGCTCTGAAGCTTTCTTT. The encoded protein is CASSWQGQGSEAFF.

The rearrangement joins TRBV20-1 to TRBJ2-5; TRBD2 aligns across 13 bases. The DNA end is more similar to TRBJ2-7, so the J call may be wrong. Per germline, CDR1 DFQATT and CDR2 SNEGSKA (reference sequence). The CDR3 is 17 residues long. The DNA for the CDR3 is TGCAGTGCTAGAGATTTGGGGACTAGCGGGGCTTTCTACGAGCAGTACTTC. It encodes CSARDLGTSGAFYEQYF.

The V and J genes are TRBV3-1 and TRBJ2-3, with a possible D match to TRBD1 (6 bases). This CDR3 has 14 residues. CDR1 is LGHDT, CDR2 YNNKEL, per germline (reference sequence). Trimming cost V 0 bases and J 11 bases, with 15 bases left between them. CDR3 coding DNA: TGTGCCAGCAGCCAAGACGAGAGTTGGGGACAGCAGTATTTT. Translated: CASSQDESWGQQYF.